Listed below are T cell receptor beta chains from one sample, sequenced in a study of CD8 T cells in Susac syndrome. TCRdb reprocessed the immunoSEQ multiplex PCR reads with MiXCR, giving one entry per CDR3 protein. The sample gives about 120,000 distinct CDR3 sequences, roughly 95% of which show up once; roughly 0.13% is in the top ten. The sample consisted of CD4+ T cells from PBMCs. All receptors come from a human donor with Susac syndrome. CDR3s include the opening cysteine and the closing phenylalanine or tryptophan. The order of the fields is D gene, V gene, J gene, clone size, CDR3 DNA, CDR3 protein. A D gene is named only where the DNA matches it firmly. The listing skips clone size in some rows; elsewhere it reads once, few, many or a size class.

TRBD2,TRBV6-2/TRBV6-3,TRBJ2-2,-,TGTGCCAGCAGTACCATGACTAGCGGGAGAATGACCGGGGAGCTGTTTTTT,CASSTMTSGRMTGELFF
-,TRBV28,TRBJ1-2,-,TGTGCCAGCAGCCTTGGGGCAGGGGATAGAGACTATGGCTACACCTTC,CASSLGAGDRDYGYTF
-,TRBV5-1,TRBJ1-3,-,TGCGCCAGCAGCGACGGGACTGAAGGAAACACCATATATTTT,CASSDGTEGNTIYF
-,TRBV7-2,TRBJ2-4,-,TGTGCCAGCAGCTTACCCCTGAACATTCAGTACTTC,CASSLPLNIQYF
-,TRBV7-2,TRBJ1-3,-,TGTGCCAGCAGCTTCGACACCTCTGGAAACACCATATATTTT,CASSFDTSGNTIYF
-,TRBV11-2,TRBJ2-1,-,TGTGCCAGCAGCTTAGGACAGCCCGTCTACAATGAGCAGTTCTTC,CASSLGQPVYNEQFF
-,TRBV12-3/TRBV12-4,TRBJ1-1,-,TGTGCCAGCAGCTTCTACAACAGGGAGGACACTGAAGCTTTCTTT,CASSFYNREDTEAFF
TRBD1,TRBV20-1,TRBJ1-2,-,TGCAGTGCTACCGACAGGGCCTATGGCTACACCTTC,CSATDRAYGYTF
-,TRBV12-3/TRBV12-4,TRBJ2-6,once,TGTGCCAGCAGTTCCCATTCTGGGGCCAACGTCCTGACTTTC,CASSSHSGANVLTF
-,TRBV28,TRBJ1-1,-,TGTGCCAGCAGTCTGGGCCTGGGCGGGACTGAAGCTTTCTTT,CASSLGLGGTEAFF
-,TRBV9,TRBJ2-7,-,TGTGCCAGCAGCGTCGGGAGCCACTACGAGCAGTACTTC,CASSVGSHYEQYF
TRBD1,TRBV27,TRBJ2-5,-,TGTGCCAGCAGTGGACAGGGGGCAGGGGAGACCCAGTACTTC,CASSGQGAGETQYF
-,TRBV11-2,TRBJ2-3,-,TGTGCCAGCAGCACCACGGGGCGCACAGATACGCAGTATTTT,CASSTTGRTDTQYF
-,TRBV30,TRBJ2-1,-,TGTGCCTGGAGTATCAGGGAGCAGCAGTTCTTC,CAWSIREQQFF
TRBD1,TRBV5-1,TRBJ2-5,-,TGCGCCAGCAGCGAGGACAGGGTAGAGGAGACCCAGTACTTC,CASSEDRVEETQYF
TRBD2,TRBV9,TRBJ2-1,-,TGTGCCAGCAGCGTAGGTCCTAGCGGGAGTGGGAATGAGCAGTTCTTC,CASSVGPSGSGNEQFF
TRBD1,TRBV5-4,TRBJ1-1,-,TGTGCCAGCAGCTCGGACAGGGTAAACACTGAAGCTTTCTTT,CASSSDRVNTEAFF
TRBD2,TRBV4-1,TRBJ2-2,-,TGCGCCAGCACAAATCGGGCTAGCGGAACCGGGGAGCTGTTTTTT,CASTNRASGTGELFF
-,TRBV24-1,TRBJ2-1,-,TGTGCCACTAGTGACAGTTATAGCTCCTACAATGAGCAGTTCTTC,CATSDSYSSYNEQFF
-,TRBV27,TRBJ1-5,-,TGTGCCAGCAGTTTTTACGGACAGTCCAATCAGCCCCAGCATTTT,CASSFYGQSNQPQHF
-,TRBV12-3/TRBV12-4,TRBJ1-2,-,TGTGCCAGCACCCTGGGCCGGGAGAACTATGGCTACACCTTC,CASTLGRENYGYTF
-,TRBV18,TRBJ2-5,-,TGTGCCAGCTCACGGGCAAGGCAAGAGACCCAGTACTTC,CASSRARQETQYF
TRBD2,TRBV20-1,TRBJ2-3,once,TGCAGTGCTACACTAGTGGGAGGGACAGATACGCAGTATTTT,CSATLVGGTDTQYF
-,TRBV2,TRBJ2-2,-,TGTGCCAGCAGCCTGTTGGGGGTCGGCACCGGGGAGCTGTTTTTT,CASSLLGVGTGELFF
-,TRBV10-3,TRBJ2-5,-,TGTGCCATCAAAGGGTCCTTACAAGAGACCCAGTACTTC,CAIKGSLQETQYF
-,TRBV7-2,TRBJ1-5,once,TGTGCCAGCAGCCCTAACGTACTAACGAATAGCAATCAGCCCCAGCATTTT,CASSPNVLTNSNQPQHF
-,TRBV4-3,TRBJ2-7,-,TGCGCCAGCAGCGCGTCCAGGATCTCCTACGAGCAGTACTTC,CASSASRISYEQYF
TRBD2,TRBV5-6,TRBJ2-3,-,TGTGCCAGCAGCTTGCAGTTTGCGGGAGGATCCACAGATACGCAGTATTTT,CASSLQFAGGSTDTQYF
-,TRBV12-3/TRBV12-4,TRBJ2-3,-,TGTGCCAGCACCTATTCGAAGCTCCAAACAGATACGCAGTATTTT,CASTYSKLQTDTQYF
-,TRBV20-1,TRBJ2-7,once,TGCAGTGCTAGCGAAAGAGTGGGGGAGCAGTACTTC,CSASERVGEQYF
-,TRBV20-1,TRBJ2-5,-,TGCAGTGCTCGGGGTAGCGGAATCCCCGAGACCCAGTACTTC,CSARGSGIPETQYF
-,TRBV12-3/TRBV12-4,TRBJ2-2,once,TGTGCCAGCAGTCCCCGGACAGATCCAAACACCGGGGAGCTGTTTTTT,CASSPRTDPNTGELFF
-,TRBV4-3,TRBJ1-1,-,TGCGCCAGCAGCCAGGTGGGGACCACTGAAGCTTTCTTT,CASSQVGTTEAFF
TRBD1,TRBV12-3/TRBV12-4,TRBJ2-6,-,TGTGCCAGCAGAGGACAGGGCCCCTCTGGGGCCAACGTCCTGACTTTC,CASRGQGPSGANVLTF
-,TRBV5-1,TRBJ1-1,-,TGCGCCAGCAGCTTGTCAGGTCAGAACACTGAAGCTTTCTTT,CASSLSGQNTEAFF
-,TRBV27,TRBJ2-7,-,TGTGCCAGCAGTCCTGGGAGAGGGATGTACGAGCAGTACTTC,CASSPGRGMYEQYF
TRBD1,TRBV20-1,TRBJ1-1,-,TGCAGTGCTGAGGGACAGGGGGACACTGAAGCTTTCTTT,CSAEGQGDTEAFF
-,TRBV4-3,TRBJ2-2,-,TGCGCCAGCAGCCAAGAGGGGACCCGGCCGAGGGAGCTGTTTTTT,CASSQEGTRPRELFF
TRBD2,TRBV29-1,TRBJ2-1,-,TGCAGCGTTGACGGGAGGCTTAGCTCCTACAATGAGCAGTTCTTC,CSVDGRLSSYNEQFF
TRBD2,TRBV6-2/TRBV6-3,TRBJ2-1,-,TGTGCCAGCGTAACCACTAGCGGAGCCTACAATGAGCAGTTCTTC,CASVTTSGAYNEQFF
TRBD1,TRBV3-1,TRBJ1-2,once,TGTGCCAGCAGCGCACGTACAGGGGGCCATGGCTACACCTTC,CASSARTGGHGYTF